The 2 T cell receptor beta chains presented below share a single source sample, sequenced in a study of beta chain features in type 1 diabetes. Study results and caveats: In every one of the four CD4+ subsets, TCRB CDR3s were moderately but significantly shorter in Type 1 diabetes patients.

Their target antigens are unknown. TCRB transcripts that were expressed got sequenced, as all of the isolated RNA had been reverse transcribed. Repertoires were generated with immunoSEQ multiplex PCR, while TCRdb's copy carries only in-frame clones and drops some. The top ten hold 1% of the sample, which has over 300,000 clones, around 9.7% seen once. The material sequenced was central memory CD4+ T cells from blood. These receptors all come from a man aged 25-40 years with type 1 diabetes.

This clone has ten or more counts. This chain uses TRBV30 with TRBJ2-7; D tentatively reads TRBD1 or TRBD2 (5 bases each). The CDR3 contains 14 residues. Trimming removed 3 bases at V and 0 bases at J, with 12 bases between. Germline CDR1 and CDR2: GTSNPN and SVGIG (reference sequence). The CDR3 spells CAWSTGTDSYEQYF. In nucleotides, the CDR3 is TGTGCCTGGAGCACCGGGACGGACTCCTACGAGCAGTACTTC.

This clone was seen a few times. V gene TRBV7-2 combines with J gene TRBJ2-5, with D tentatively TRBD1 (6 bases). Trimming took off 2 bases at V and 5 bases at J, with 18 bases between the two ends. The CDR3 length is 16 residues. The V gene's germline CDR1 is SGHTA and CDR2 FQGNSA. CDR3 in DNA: TGTGCCAGCAGCTTACATTCAGGCAGGGGTCTCGAGACCCAGTACTTC. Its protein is CASSLHSGRGLETQYF.